This TCR beta chain was identified in a study of sequential checkpoint blockade in melanoma. Across the whole study: Randomization was 1:1 between first-line nivolumab→ipilimumab and ipilimumab→nivolumab. After both sequences, patients received maintenance nivolumab.

Clones were read by immunoSEQ multiplex PCR, and TCRdb kept only the in-frame ones, dropping some. The repertoire holds about 40,000 clones, with about nine tenths as singletons. The germline V gene encodes CDR1 LNHDA and CDR2 SQIVND (reference sequence). The CDR3 covers 14 residues. The germline V and J ends were trimmed by 10 bases and 2 bases, with 15 bases remaining between them. Treatment in this sample: randomized to nivolumab then ipilimumab (arm A) or the reverse (arm B). Patients had received no earlier DNA-damaging chemotherapy. PBMC sorting kept live CD3+CD8+ cells without CD19 or CD56. This clonotype originated in a human donor with melanoma. The sample was CD8+ T cells sorted from blood (inferred from file names), taken from a patient given nivolumab and ipilimumab in sequence. This rearrangement joins TRBV19 to TRBJ1-5; weak D call: TRBD1 (6 bases). CDR3 amino acids: CATKGGGGNQPQHF. The DNA for the CDR3 is TGTGCCACTAAAGGGGGGGGAGGCAATCAGCCCCAGCATTTT.